These 7 T cell receptor beta chains were sequenced from one sample in a study of blood T cell repertoires in COVID-19. Only in-frame clones appear in the TCRdb table, and some are missing; sequencing was by immunoSEQ multiplex PCR. Altogether 450,000 to 500,000 clones are present, less than 90% being singletons, with the ten largest covering approximately 8%. Sequenced: PBMCs or T cells enriched from blood (not recorded which). The receptors here all came from a woman aged 55-70 years who had recovered from COVID-19.

The chain links TRBV28 to TRBJ1-2; TRBD1 matches at 7 bases. Germline V gene lookup returns CDR1 MDHEN and CDR2 SYDVKM. The CDR3 spans 13 residues. The V segment lost 10 bases and the J segment 6 bases; nucleotides outside the gene matches: 11. The DNA of the CDR3 is TGTGCCACAAGACAGGGAAGTCGGGATGGCTACACCTTC. Amino acid sequence: CATRQGSRDGYTF.

The chain recombines TRBV7-6 with TRBJ2-7, with TRBD1 identical over 10 bases. This CDR3 has 15 amino acids. Losses at the gene ends were 5 bases for V and 6 bases for J; bases not matched to a gene: 10. Germline CDR1 SGHVS, CDR2 FNYEAQ. Here the CDR3 reads CASSATGQGSTEQYF. The CDR3 bases are TGTGCCAGCAGCGCAACGGGACAGGGGTCCACCGAGCAGTACTTC.

The chain combines TRBV5-1 with TRBJ2-6; weak D call: TRBD2 (8 bases). V was trimmed by 0 bases and J by 2 bases, leaving 18 bases between them. CDR1 is SGHRS and CDR2 is YFSETQ in the germline V gene. This CDR3 has 19 amino acids. The CDR3 loop reads CASSLASGGGHTGANVLTF. CDR3 sequence (DNA): TGCGCCAGCAGCTTGGCCTCGGGAGGGGGCCACACTGGGGCCAACGTCCTGACTTTC. The full variable domain, rest sourced from reference TRBV5-1 and TRBJ2-6, is KAGVTQTPRYLIKTRGQQVTLSCSPISGHRSVSWYQQTPGQGLQFLFEYFSETQRNKGNFPGRFSGRQFSNSRSEMNVSTLELGDSALYLCASSLASGGGHTGANVLTFGAGSRLTVL.

The J gene is TRBJ2-2, the V gene TRBV5-1; 7 bases agree with TRBD2. Trimming cost V 5 bases and J 0 bases; bases outside gene matches: 7. The CDR3 extends over 16 amino acids. Germline V gene data show CDR1 as SGHRS and CDR2 as YFSETQ. CDR3 sequence reads: CASRRASGANTGELFF. The CDR3 DNA follows: TGCGCCAGCAGAAGGGCAAGCGGGGCGAACACCGGGGAGCTGTTTTTT.

The chain employs TRBV28 and TRBJ1-3, with TRBD1 matching 9 bases. There are 15 residues in the CDR3. Germline assignment: CDR1 MDHEN and CDR2 SYDVKM. V lost 2 bases to trimming and J lost 4 bases; unmatched junction nucleotides: 3. CDR3 sequence: CASSLPGTGGNTIYF. CDR3 bases: TGTGCCAGCAGTTTACCCGGGACAGGGGGAAACACCATATATTTT.

J is TRBJ1-3 and V is TRBV27; no clear D gene. The germline V and J ends were trimmed by 3 bases and 0 bases, with 6 bases remaining between them. The V gene's germline CDR1 is MNHEY and CDR2 SMNVEV (reference sequence). The CDR3 has 14 amino acids. CDR3 protein: CASSFGSSGNTIYF. In DNA form, the CDR3 reads TGTGCCAGCAGTTTTGGCAGCTCTGGAAACACCATATATTTT.

This rearrangement joins TRBV30 to TRBJ1-1, with 11 positions matching TRBD1. The CDR3 has 13 residues. Germline lookup yields CDR1 GTSNPN and CDR2 SVGIG (reference sequence). Trimming took 3 bases from V and 8 from J; bases not matched to a gene: 5. CDR3 sequence: CAWRGQGAPEAFF. DNA for the CDR3: TGTGCCTGGAGAGGACAGGGGGCGCCGGAAGCTTTCTTT. The full variable domain, rest sourced from reference TRBV30 and TRBJ1-1, is SQTIHQWPATLVQPVGSPLSLECTVEGTSNPNLYWYRQAAGRGLQLLFYSVGIGQISSEVPQNLSASRPQDRQFILSSKKLLLSDSGFYLCAWRGQGAPEAFFGQGTRLTVV.